This is a list of T cell receptor beta chains from one sample in a study of cytomegalovirus exposure and HLA in healthy donors. Clones were sequenced by immunoSEQ multiplex PCR, and TCRdb holds only the in-frame ones, with some missing. Of 150,000 to 200,000 clones detected, about four fifths appear once; the ten largest clones hold approximately 2.4%. Sequencing used PBMCs. All receptors derive from a male donor in good health and CMV-seronegative. Each CDR3 is given with its conserved first and last residue. Fields, in order: D gene, clone size, V gene, J gene, CDR3 DNA, CDR3 protein. D genes are given only for firm matches. Only some rows state a clone size, as once, few, many or a class for expanded clones.

>NA|NA|TRBV28|TRBJ1-2
TGTGCCAGCAGTCCCACCACCTCAGCTAACTATGGCTACACCTTC
CASSPTTSANYGYTF
>NA|NA|TRBV7-3|TRBJ1-1
TGTGCCAGCAGCTTAAGGGGAGAGGTTTCTGAAGCTTTCTTT
CASSLRGEVSEAFF
>TRBD1|NA|TRBV5-4|TRBJ2-1
TGTGCCAGCAGCACCGACAGGGGGCTAGGTGAGCAGTTCTTC
CASSTDRGLGEQFF
>NA|NA|TRBV20-1|TRBJ2-5
TGCAGTGCCGGCCGAGGGACCCAGTACTTC
CSAGRGTQYF
>TRBD1|NA|TRBV4-1|TRBJ2-5
TGCGCCAGCAGCCAAGCCGACAGGGACGGGGAGACCCAGTACTTC
CASSQADRDGETQYF
>TRBD2|NA|TRBV27|TRBJ2-1
TGTGCCAGCAGTTCCGCTTTAGCGGGAGAGATGAACAATGAGCAGTTCTTC
CASSSALAGEMNNEQFF
>NA|NA|TRBV27|TRBJ2-5
TGTGCCAGCCCGGAGACCCAGTACTTC
CASPETQYF
>TRBD2|few|TRBV4-2|TRBJ2-2
TGTGCCAGCAGCCAAGTACTAGCGGGGGCCTCGAACACCGGGGAGCTGTTTTTT
CASSQVLAGASNTGELFF
>TRBD1|NA|TRBV7-2|TRBJ1-4
TGTGCCAGCAGCCGAGACAGGGTGAAAGCTAATGAAAAACTGTTTTTT
CASSRDRVKANEKLFF
>TRBD1|NA|TRBV5-6|TRBJ2-5
TGTGCCAGCAGCACTACAGGGGGAGAGACCCAGTACTTC
CASSTTGGETQYF
>TRBD2|NA|TRBV14|TRBJ2-1
TGTGCCAGCAGCCAAGGGGGTAGCGGGAGGGCCCAGTTCTTC
CASSQGGSGRAQFF
>NA|NA|TRBV6-5|TRBJ2-1
TGTGCCACGTCGATGACAGAAATTCCCTACAATGAGCAGTTCTTC
CATSMTEIPYNEQFF
>NA|NA|TRBV7-2|TRBJ2-3
TGTGCCAGCAGCATACTCACAGATACGCAGTATTTT
CASSILTDTQYF
>TRBD1|NA|TRBV5-1|TRBJ1-2
TGCGCCAGCAGCTCTGGACAGGGGGCGTATGGCTACACCTTC
CASSSGQGAYGYTF
>NA|NA|TRBV5-1|TRBJ2-7
TGCGCCAGCAGCTTTGGCTCAGGGGACGAGCAGTACTTC
CASSFGSGDEQYF
>NA|NA|TRBV29-1|TRBJ1-1
TGCAGCGTTGAAACACCCGTATGGCCGGGAGCTTTCTTT
CSVETPVWPGAFF
>NA|once|TRBV7-9|TRBJ2-5
TGTGCCAGCAGCTTAGCCCCCCGGGAGACCCAGTACTTC
CASSLAPRETQYF
>NA|few|TRBV6-1|TRBJ2-2
TGTGCCAGCAGTGCTAGCGTAAGCTACACCGGGGAGCTGTTTTTT
CASSASVSYTGELFF
>NA|few|TRBV5-6|TRBJ2-7
TGTGCCAGCAGCTTGGCCGGGCAGTACTTC
CASSLAGQYF
>TRBD2|NA|TRBV19|TRBJ2-3
TGTGCCAGTAGTATTTGGGGCGGGAGTGCCGCAGATACGCAGTATTTT
CASSIWGGSAADTQYF
>TRBD2|NA|TRBV6-5|TRBJ2-2
TGTGCCAGCAGTTACTCTGGGTGGGGGGGGACCGGGGAGCTGTTTTTT
CASSYSGWGGTGELFF
>TRBD2|once|TRBV7-6|TRBJ2-2
TGTGCCAGCAGCCCAACGGGGGGTACCGGGGAGCTGTTTTTT
CASSPTGGTGELFF
>TRBD1|NA|TRBV10-3|TRBJ2-7
TGTGCCATCAGTGGAGTCCGGCAGGGGGCTTCCTACGAGCAGTACTTC
CAISGVRQGASYEQYF